Below, 9 T cell receptor beta chains from the same sample are listed, as sequenced in a study of CD8+CD57+ T cells in acquired aplastic anemia. Using genomic DNA as the template, TCR beta VDJ and CDR3 profiling was carried out. From the reads, TCRdb called clonotypes with MiXCR, one entry per CDR3 protein. Here the sample spans about 200,000 distinct CDR3 sequences, around 50% being singletons. It was patients with CD8+CD57+ cell expansion by flow cytometry who were chosen for sequencing. The sample comprised sorted CD4+, CD8+, or CD8+CD57+ T cells (not recorded which) from PBMCs. The receptors come from a human donor with aplastic anemia.

This sequence joins TRBV19 and TRBJ1-1; D may be TRBD1 (6 bases). Germline V lookup: CDR1 LNHDA, CDR2 SQIVND (reference sequence). With 2 bases removed from V and 0 bases from J, the gap between germline ends came to 13 bases. The length of the CDR3 is 16 residues. Here the CDR3 reads CASSIRSDSLNTEAFF. Written as DNA, the CDR3 is TGTGCCAGTAGTATACGGTCGGACAGCCTGAACACTGAAGCTTTCTTT. The whole variable domain, filled in from reference TRBV19 and TRBJ1-1, reads DGGITQSPKYLFRKEGQNVTLSCEQNLNHDAMYWYRQDPGQGLRLIYYSQIVNDFQKGDIAEGYSVSREKKESFPLTVTSAQKNPTAFYLCASSIRSDSLNTEAFFGQGTRLTVV.

This clonotype was seen a few times. The chain couples TRBV4-1 to TRBJ1-5; D not certain. The V and J ends lost 1 base and 7 bases respectively, with 20 bases between them. Germline V gene data show CDR1 as MGHRA and CDR2 as YSYEKL. The CDR3 covers 17 residues. The CDR3 spells CASSQAGPGQTRQPQHF. In DNA form, the CDR3 reads TGCGCCAGCAGCCAAGCGGGCCCCGGGCAGACTCGGCAGCCCCAGCATTTT.

The chain uses TRBV7-9 and TRBJ1-6; D is undetermined. Germline assignment: CDR1 SEHNR and CDR2 FQNEAQ (reference sequence). The V end was cut by 3 bases, the J end by 7 bases, with 13 bases between. The CDR3 has 15 amino acids. CDR3 bases: TGTGCCAGCAGCTTCTCTCAGGTCAACAATTCACCCCTCCACTTT. Its protein is CASSFSQVNNSPLHF.

This clonotype was detected many times. V usage is TRBV2 and J usage is TRBJ1-4; a weak D match, TRBD1 (6 bases). Germline V lookup: CDR1 SNHLY, CDR2 FYNNEI. This CDR3 contains 15 residues. The V and J ends lost 4 bases and 4 bases respectively, with 13 bases between them. This chain's CDR3 is CASSGWGTSNEKLFF. In DNA, the CDR3 is TGTGCCAGCAGTGGGTGGGGGACAAGTAATGAAAAACTGTTTTTT.

The chain joins TRBV10-3 to TRBJ1-5; D is ambiguous. Germline V lookup: CDR1 ENHRY, CDR2 SYGVKD. Trimming left V 0 bases short and J 7 bases short, with 7 bases between. The CDR3 length is 13 residues. DNA for the CDR3: TGTGCCATCAGTGAGTCGGAGGGACAGCCCCAGCATTTT. It codes for CAISESEGQPQHF.

The chain carries TRBV28 and TRBJ2-5; 15 bases align to TRBD2. The CDR3 has 20 amino acids. V lost 6 bases and J lost 7; bases outside the gene matches: 21. Germline CDR1 and CDR2: MDHEN and SYDVKM. CDR3 sequence reads: CASSLTGLAGGRGLGWTQYF. The DNA for the CDR3 is TGTGCCAGCAGCCTCACTGGACTAGCGGGGGGGCGGGGGCTCGGGTGGACCCAGTACTTC.

The chain employs TRBV20-1 and TRBJ2-5; 7 nucleotides agree with TRBD1. J lost 3 bases, V lost 2 bases, and 6 bases had no gene match. The germline CDR1 and CDR2 sequences are DFQATT and SNEGSKA (reference sequence). CDR3 size: 14 residues. The CDR3 region is CSARIGQAKETQYF. The CDR3 bases are TGCAGTGCTAGAATAGGACAGGCCAAAGAGACCCAGTACTTC.

Comment on this clonotype: Being one base from a much bigger clone, this may be a read error. No conserved phenylalanine or tryptophan ends this CDR3, so it is likely a read error. J is TRBJ2-7 and V is TRBV19; 12 bases map to TRBD2. V was pared by 3 bases and J by 4 bases, with 10 bases of the junction left unmatched. Germline V gene sequence: CDR1 LNHDA, CDR2 SQIVND (reference sequence). This CDR3 is 17 amino acids long. CDR3 in amino acids: CASSMASGGADGYEQYL. In DNA, the CDR3 is TGTGCCAGTAGTATGGCTAGCGGGGGGGCCGATGGGTACGAGCAGTACCTC.

This clonotype has ten or more counts. The genes are TRBV13 and TRBJ2-3; 9 positions agree with TRBD2. This CDR3 is 15 amino acids long. CDR1 and CDR2 from the germline V gene are PRHDT and FYEKMQ (reference sequence). V shed 3 bases and J 4 bases; nucleotides not matched to a gene: 5. CDR3 region: CASSFTGLAADTQYF. CDR3 in DNA: TGTGCCAGCAGCTTTACGGGACTAGCTGCAGATACGCAGTATTTT.